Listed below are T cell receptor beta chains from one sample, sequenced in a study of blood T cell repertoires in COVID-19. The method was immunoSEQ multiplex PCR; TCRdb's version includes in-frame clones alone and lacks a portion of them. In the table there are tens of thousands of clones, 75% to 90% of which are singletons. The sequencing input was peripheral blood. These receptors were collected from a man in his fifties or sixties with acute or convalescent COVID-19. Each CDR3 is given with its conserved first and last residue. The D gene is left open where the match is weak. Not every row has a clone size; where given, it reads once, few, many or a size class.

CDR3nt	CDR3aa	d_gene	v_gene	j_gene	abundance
TGTGCCAGCAGCCAAGTGAACAACGACAGGGGCGAGCAGTACTTC	CASSQVNNDRGEQYF	TRBD1	TRBV14	TRBJ2-7	NA
TGTGCCAGCAGCTTAGACACCCCAAGGTACACTGAAGCTTTCTTT	CASSLDTPRYTEAFF	NA	TRBV5-5	TRBJ1-1	once
TGTGCCAGCAGTTACCAGGGGTTCGGCTACACCTTC	CASSYQGFGYTF	NA	TRBV6-2/TRBV6-3	TRBJ1-2	NA
TGTGCCAGTAGTATCAGTAGCGGGGGGGCAGATACGCAGTATTTT	CASSISSGGADTQYF	TRBD2	TRBV19	TRBJ2-3	NA
TGTGCCAGCAGTTTATCCCCTCTCCCTGAGGACACCATATATTTT	CASSLSPLPEDTIYF	NA	TRBV27	TRBJ1-3	NA
TGTGCCAGCAAGACAGGGGGTACTCAGCCCCAGCATTTT	CASKTGGTQPQHF	TRBD1	TRBV6-6	TRBJ1-5	NA
TGTGCCAGCAGCCAAAAGGGAGGGGTTAACTATGGCTACACCTTC	CASSQKGGVNYGYTF	NA	TRBV3-1/TRBV3-2	TRBJ1-2	NA
TGTGCCAGCAGCGCGACAGGGGGGAACATTCAGTACTTC	CASSATGGNIQYF	TRBD1	TRBV9	TRBJ2-4	NA
TGTGCCAGCTCGCCGACTAGCGTGAAGACCGGGGAGCTGTTTTTT	CASSPTSVKTGELFF	TRBD2	TRBV18	TRBJ2-2	NA
TGTGCCAGCAGTTTAGGCTCGGGACTAGCGGGAGAGACCCAGTACTTC	CASSLGSGLAGETQYF	TRBD2	TRBV28	TRBJ2-5	NA
TGTGCCTGGAGTCGACAGGGTGGCAATTCACCCCTCCACTTT	CAWSRQGGNSPLHF	TRBD1	TRBV30	TRBJ1-6	NA
TGTGCCAGCAGCTTTTCGGGGACAGGGGCAGATACGCAGTATTTT	CASSFSGTGADTQYF	TRBD1	TRBV13	TRBJ2-3	NA
TGTGCCAGTAGTATAGGAGGGGGCGGTCAAGAGACCCAGTACTTC	CASSIGGGGQETQYF	TRBD1	TRBV19	TRBJ2-5	NA
TGTGCCTGCGGGAGGAGTGGGGACACAGATACGCAGTATTTT	CACGRSGDTDTQYF	TRBD2	TRBV30	TRBJ2-3	NA
TGTGCCAGCAGTGAAATAGGGGGACAGGGATATGGCTACACCTTC	CASSEIGGQGYGYTF	TRBD1	TRBV2	TRBJ1-2	NA
TGTGCCACCAGCAGAGAAGGGGGTCCCTATCAGCCCCAGCATTTT	CATSREGGPYQPQHF	NA	TRBV15	TRBJ1-5	NA
TGTGCCAGCAGCTCCCCAGGGGGGACGGCCTCTTGGACCCAGTACTTC	CASSSPGGTASWTQYF	NA	TRBV11-2	TRBJ2-5	NA
TGTGCCAGCAGTTACAGTGGAGCTAGCGGAAAAAACATTCAGTACTTC	CASSYSGASGKNIQYF	TRBD2	TRBV6-5	TRBJ2-4	NA
TGTGCCAGCAGCTTCTCTTGGACACATGAAAAACTGTTTTTT	CASSFSWTHEKLFF	NA	TRBV11-2	TRBJ1-4	NA
TGTGCCAGCGGTTCTAGCGGGCCTTTTGAGACCCAGTACTTC	CASGSSGPFETQYF	TRBD2	TRBV6-2/TRBV6-3	TRBJ2-5	NA
TGTGCCAGCAGTTTGCGACAGGCCAGGGAAGCTTTCTTT	CASSLRQAREAFF	NA	TRBV12-3/TRBV12-4	TRBJ1-1	once
TGTGCCAGCAGCTTACGGGACAGCGGTCTCTATGGCTACACCTTC	CASSLRDSGLYGYTF	TRBD1	TRBV7-8	TRBJ1-2	NA
TGTGCCAGCAGCCTCATGGGGGCACAGTCACCCCTCCACTTT	CASSLMGAQSPLHF	NA	TRBV14	TRBJ1-6	NA
TGTGCCAGCAGTTACTCGAGAGCTAGCAATCAGCCCCAGCATTTT	CASSYSRASNQPQHF	NA	TRBV6-5	TRBJ1-5	NA
TGTGCCAGCAGGCCTCCGGGACAGGGAAGTGAAAAACTGTTTTTT	CASRPPGQGSEKLFF	TRBD1	TRBV6-5	TRBJ1-4	NA
TGTGCCAGCAGCCTCAGACTAGCAGGAAACATTCAGTACTTC	CASSLRLAGNIQYF	TRBD2	TRBV14	TRBJ2-4	few
TGTGCCAGCAGCCTCAGACAGGGGGCGAACACTGAAGCTTTCTTT	CASSLRQGANTEAFF	TRBD1	TRBV7-6	TRBJ1-1	NA
TGCAGCGTTGAGGGGACTAGCGGGACCTACTACAATGAGCAGTTCTTC	CSVEGTSGTYYNEQFF	TRBD2	TRBV29-1	TRBJ2-1	NA
TGTGCCAGCAGCTTAGGACACTCTGGGGCCAACGTCCTGACTTTC	CASSLGHSGANVLTF	NA	TRBV7-8	TRBJ2-6	NA
TGTGCCAGTAGTCCGACAGGGGGTTACTACGAGCAGTACTTC	CASSPTGGYYEQYF	TRBD1	TRBV19	TRBJ2-7	NA
TGTGCCAGCTCGCTTCGGACGGTCCTTCCGGGGGAGACCCAGTACTTC	CASSLRTVLPGETQYF	NA	TRBV18	TRBJ2-5	NA